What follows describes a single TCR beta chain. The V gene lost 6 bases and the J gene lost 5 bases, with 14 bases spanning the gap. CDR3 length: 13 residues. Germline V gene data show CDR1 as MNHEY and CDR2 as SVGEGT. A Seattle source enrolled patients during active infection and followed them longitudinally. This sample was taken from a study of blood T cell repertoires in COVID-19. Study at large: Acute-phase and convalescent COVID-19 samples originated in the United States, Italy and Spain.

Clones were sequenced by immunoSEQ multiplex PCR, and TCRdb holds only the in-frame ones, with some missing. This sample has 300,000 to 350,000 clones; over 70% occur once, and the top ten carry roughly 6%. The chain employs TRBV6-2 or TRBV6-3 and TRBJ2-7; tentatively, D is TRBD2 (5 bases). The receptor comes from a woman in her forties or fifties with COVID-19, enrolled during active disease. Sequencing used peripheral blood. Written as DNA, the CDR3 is TGTGCCAGCAGCCCCGCGGGCGCCGACGAGCAGTACTTC. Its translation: CASSPAGADEQYF.